This TCR beta chain was profiled in a study of T-cell memory formation after mild COVID-19. For the study at large: Largely, TCR clusters stayed within a single donor.

A single record per CDR3 protein comes from TCRdb applying MiXCR to the 5' RACE reads. The repertoire consists of about 57,000 distinct CDR3 sequences, with 9.5% to 15% occurring once and the leading ten covering under 25%. Study observations and caveats: Mainly CM and EM harbored the contracting CD4+ clones; mainly EMRA harbored the CD8+ ones. A subset of responding clones appeared in pre-infection memory, suggesting cross-reactive memory joined.

This clonotype was found a few times. Its antigen is undetermined. Trimming took 4 bases from V and 4 from J, leaving 11 bases between them. This CDR3 region has 14 residues. CDR1 and CDR2 from the germline V gene are LNHNV and YYDKDF (reference sequence). The material sequenced was PBMCs or a T cell subset sorted from them (not recorded which). The sequence was obtained from a man between 18 and 29 years old who had mild COVID-19 (a few samples of this study predate the infection). Cell type and time point are not known. The rearrangement links TRBV15 to TRBJ2-1; either TRBD1 or TRBD2 may supply D (6 bases each). CDR3 region: CATSTGGGYNEQFF. Here the CDR3 DNA reads TGTGCCACCAGCACCGGGGGCGGGTACAATGAGCAGTTCTTC.